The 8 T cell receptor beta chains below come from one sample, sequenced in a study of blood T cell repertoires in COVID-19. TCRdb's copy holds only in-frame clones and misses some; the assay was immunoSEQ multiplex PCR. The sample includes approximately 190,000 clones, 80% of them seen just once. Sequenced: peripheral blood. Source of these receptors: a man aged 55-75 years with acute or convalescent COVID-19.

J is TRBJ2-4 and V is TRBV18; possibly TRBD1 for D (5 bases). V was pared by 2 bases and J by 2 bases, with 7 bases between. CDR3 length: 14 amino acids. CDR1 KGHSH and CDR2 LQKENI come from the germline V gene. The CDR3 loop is CASSPGQTKNIQYF. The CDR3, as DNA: TGTGCCAGCTCACCAGGACAAACCAAAAACATTCAGTACTTC.

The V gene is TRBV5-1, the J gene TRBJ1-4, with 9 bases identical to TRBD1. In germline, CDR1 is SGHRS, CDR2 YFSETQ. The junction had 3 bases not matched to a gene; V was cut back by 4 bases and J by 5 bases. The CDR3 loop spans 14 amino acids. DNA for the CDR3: TGCGCCAGCAGCATAGGGACAGGGAATGAAAAACTGTTTTTT. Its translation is CASSIGTGNEKLFF.

The CDR3 nucleotides are TGTGCCAGCAGTTTATCAGGCACGGGGGGTACTGAAGCTTTCTTT. Protein: CASSLSGTGGTEAFF. The J gene is TRBJ1-1, the V gene TRBV27; perhaps TRBD1 as D (5 bases). The CDR3 has 15 residues. Germline V gene data show CDR1 as MNHEY and CDR2 as SMNVEV (reference sequence). Trimming took 0 bases from V and 5 from J, leaving 13 bases between them.

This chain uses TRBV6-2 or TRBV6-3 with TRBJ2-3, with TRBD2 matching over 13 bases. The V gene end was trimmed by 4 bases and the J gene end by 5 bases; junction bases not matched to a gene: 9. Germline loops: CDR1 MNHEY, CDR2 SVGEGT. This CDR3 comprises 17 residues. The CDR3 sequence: CASSSQLAGGPGDTQYF. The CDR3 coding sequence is TGTGCCAGCAGTTCGCAACTAGCGGGGGGGCCGGGAGATACGCAGTATTTT.

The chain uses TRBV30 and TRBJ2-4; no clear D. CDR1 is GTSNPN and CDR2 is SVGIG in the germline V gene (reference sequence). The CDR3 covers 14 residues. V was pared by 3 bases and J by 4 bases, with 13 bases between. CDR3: CAWSPGLSKNIQYF. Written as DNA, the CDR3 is TGTGCCTGGAGCCCAGGCCTGTCTAAAAACATTCAGTACTTC.

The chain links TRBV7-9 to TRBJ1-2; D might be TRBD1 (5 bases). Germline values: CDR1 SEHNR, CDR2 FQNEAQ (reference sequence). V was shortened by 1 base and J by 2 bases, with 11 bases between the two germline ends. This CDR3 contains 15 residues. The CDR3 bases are TGTGCCAGCAGCTTAGGAGCAGGGATGAACTATGGCTACACCTTC. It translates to CASSLGAGMNYGYTF.

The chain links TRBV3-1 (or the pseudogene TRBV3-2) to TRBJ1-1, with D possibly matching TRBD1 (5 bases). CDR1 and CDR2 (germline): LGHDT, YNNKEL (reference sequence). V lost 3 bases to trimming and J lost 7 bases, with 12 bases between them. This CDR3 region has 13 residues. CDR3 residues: CASSHGVTVEAFF. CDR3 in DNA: TGTGCCAGCAGCCATGGTGTGACAGTTGAAGCTTTCTTT.

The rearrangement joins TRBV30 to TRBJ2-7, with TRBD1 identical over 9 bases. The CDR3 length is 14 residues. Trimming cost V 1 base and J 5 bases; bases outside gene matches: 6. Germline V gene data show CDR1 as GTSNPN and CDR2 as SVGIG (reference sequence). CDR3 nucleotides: TGTGCCTGGAGTGGGAACAGGGGGCGCGACGAGCAGTACTTC. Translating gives CAWSGNRGRDEQYF.